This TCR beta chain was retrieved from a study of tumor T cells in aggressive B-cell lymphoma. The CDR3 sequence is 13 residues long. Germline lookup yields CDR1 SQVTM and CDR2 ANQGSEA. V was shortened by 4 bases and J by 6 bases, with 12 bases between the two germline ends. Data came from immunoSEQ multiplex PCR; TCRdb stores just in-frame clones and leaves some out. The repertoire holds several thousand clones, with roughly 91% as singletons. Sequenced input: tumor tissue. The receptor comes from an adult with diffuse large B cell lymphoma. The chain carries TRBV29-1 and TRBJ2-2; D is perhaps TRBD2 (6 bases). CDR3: CSVGFSGPGELFF. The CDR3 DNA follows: TGCAGCGTTGGGTTTAGCGGTCCCGGGGAGCTGTTTTTT.